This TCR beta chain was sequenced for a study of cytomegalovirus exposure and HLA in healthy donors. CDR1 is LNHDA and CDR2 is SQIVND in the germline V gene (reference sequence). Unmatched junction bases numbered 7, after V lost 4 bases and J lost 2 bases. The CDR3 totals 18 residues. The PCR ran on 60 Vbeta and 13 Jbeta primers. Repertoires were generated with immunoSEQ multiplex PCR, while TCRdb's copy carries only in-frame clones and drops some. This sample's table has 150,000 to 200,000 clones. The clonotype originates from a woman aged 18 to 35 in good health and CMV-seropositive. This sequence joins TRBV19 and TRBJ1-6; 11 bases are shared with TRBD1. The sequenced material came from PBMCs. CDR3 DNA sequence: TGTGCCAGTAGTACTATAATGGGACAGGGGGCCTATAATTCACCCCTCCACTTT. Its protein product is CASSTIMGQGAYNSPLHF.